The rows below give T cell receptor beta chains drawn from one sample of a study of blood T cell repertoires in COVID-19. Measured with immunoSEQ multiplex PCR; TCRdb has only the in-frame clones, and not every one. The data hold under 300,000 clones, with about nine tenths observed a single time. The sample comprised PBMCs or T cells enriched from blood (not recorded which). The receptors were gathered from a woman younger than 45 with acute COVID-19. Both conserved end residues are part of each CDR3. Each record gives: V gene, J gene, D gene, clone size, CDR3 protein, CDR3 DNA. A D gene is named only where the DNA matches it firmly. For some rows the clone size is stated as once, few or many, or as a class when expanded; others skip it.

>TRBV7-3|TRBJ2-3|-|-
CASSSRRTVPDTQYF
TGTGCCAGCAGCTCGCGTCGGACAGTTCCAGATACGCAGTATTTT
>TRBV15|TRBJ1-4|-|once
CATRERSGSKAEKLFF
TGTGCCACCAGGGAGAGGTCGGGGTCTAAGGCTGAAAAACTGTTTTTT
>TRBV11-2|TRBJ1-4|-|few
CASSLVSATNEKLFF
TGTGCCAGCAGCTTAGTTTCCGCAACTAATGAAAAACTGTTTTTT
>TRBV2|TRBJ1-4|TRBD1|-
CASSGDRGLYEKLFF
TGTGCCAGCAGCGGCGACAGGGGGCTGTATGAAAAACTGTTTTTT
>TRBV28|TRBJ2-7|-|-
CASSLNLWRGHEQYF
TGTGCCAGCAGTTTAAATCTGTGGAGGGGGCACGAGCAGTACTTC
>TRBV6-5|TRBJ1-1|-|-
CASSLGGMNTEAFF
TGTGCCAGCAGTCTGGGGGGTATGAACACTGAAGCTTTCTTT
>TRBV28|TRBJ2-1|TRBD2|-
CASSVLAGGSHNEQFF
TGTGCCAGTAGCGTACTAGCGGGAGGGTCCCACAATGAGCAGTTCTTC
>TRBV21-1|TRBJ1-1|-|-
CASNSLRGPAEAFF
TGTGCCAGCAACTCCTTGCGGGGCCCGGCTGAAGCTTTCTTT
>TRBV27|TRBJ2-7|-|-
CASSPGLSYEQYF
TGTGCCAGCAGCCCGGGACTCAGCTACGAGCAGTACTTC
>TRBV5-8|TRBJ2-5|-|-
CASSLARETQYF
TGTGCCAGCAGCTTGGCACGGGAGACCCAGTACTTC
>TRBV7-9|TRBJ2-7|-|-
CASSLQASYEQYF
TGTGCCAGCAGCCTACAGGCCTCCTACGAGCAGTACTTC